This T cell receptor beta chain was documented in a study of CXCR3-negative and CXCR3-positive naive CD8 T cells. Study-level findings and limits: TRB CDR3 properties were used to infer TCR strength, and surface CD5 was comparable between naive subsets. Researchers reported similar TRBV-TRBJ usage in naive CXCR3-negative and CXCR3-positive cells, though memory differed. For CXCR3-positive naive cells, TRB CDR3s were more hydrophobic than those of CXCR3-negative naive cells. Post-cryopreservation CXCR3 expression was partly diminished, and the bulk of assays employed fresh PBMCs. Both naive subsets showed comparably high diversity, and memory CD8+ cells showed much lower diversity.

Preparation of TRB cDNA libraries relied on 5' RACE carrying UMI labels. Reanalyzing the 5' RACE reads, TCRdb keeps one entry per CDR3 protein, without DNA. Its clone listing holds roughly 120,000 distinct CDR3 sequences. CDR1 and CDR2 from the germline V gene are KGHSH and LQKENI. The CDR3 is made up of 12 amino acids. To note about this clonotype: Its antigen is not known.

The V gene is TRBV18, the J gene TRBJ2-1. Input material: naive CXCR3+ CD8+ T cells from blood. Subset indicated: CD45RO-CCR7+CD27+CD95- naive CD8+ T cells expressing CXCR3 (TNR3+). The TCR comes from a human donor in good health. Some clones in this sample may be carry-over from other donors' samples. The CDR3 loop is CASSPGVGEQFF.